This T cell receptor beta chain stems from a study of blood T cell repertoires in COVID-19. About the research overall: Donors in the United States, Italy and Spain gave samples during acute or convalescent COVID-19.

Germline V gene sequence: CDR1 LGHNA, CDR2 YSLEER. This CDR3 contains 15 residues. The trim removed 4 bases at V and 4 bases at J, leaving 3 bases unmatched. TCRdb keeps only in-frame clones here, not all; method: immunoSEQ multiplex PCR. The sample includes about 89,000 clones, nearly 80% of them seen just once. Sequenced sample: peripheral blood. The rearrangement links TRBV4-3 to TRBJ2-7, with 14 bases that match TRBD2. The sequence derives from a man in his 70s with COVID-19, enrolled during active disease. CDR3: CASSRGTSGSYEQYF. CDR3 DNA: TGCGCCAGCAGCCGTGGGACTAGCGGGAGTTACGAGCAGTACTTC.